This TCR beta chain was found in a study of blood T cell repertoires in COVID-19. Study context: Donors in the United States, Italy and Spain gave samples during acute or convalescent COVID-19. Nucleic acid was either cDNA or gDNA, and it came from T cells, B-cell-depleted T cells, or PBMCs.

Per the study methods: Reference gene primer amplification gave nucleated cell count estimates. The table came from immunoSEQ multiplex PCR; TCRdb's copy has only in-frame clones and leaves some out. Clone size and V and J calls were adopted from that table, with D and trimming inferred from the DNA. This table has 220,000 or so clones, roughly 80% appearing once. The V gene lost 0 bases and the J gene lost 2 bases, with 5 bases spanning the gap. Germline V gives CDR1 SGHRS, CDR2 YFSETQ. This CDR3 spans 13 amino acids. Seattle's cohort entered during active infection and was followed longitudinally. Sequences were obtained from peripheral blood. The chain combines TRBV5-1 with TRBJ2-5; unclear D gene. This clonotype originated in an elderly woman with COVID-19, enrolled during active disease. The CDR3 DNA sequence: TGCGCCAGCAGCTTGGGAGGTCAAGAGACCCAGTACTTC. This codes for CASSLGGQETQYF.